This T cell receptor (beta chain) comes out of a study of beta chain features in type 1 diabetes. General study findings and limits: Moderate yet significant TCRB CDR3 shortening was seen in Type 1 diabetes patients in all four CD4+ subsets.

What was sequenced were expressed TCRB transcripts, since all of the isolated RNA had been reverse transcribed. Only in-frame clones appear in the TCRdb table, and some are missing; sequencing was by immunoSEQ multiplex PCR. In the table there are 230,000 or so clones, roughly 17% of which are singletons. There are a few counts of this clone. Its matching antigen is unknown. V dropped 2 bases and J dropped 7; count of bases not matched to a gene: 5. Per germline, CDR1 SSHAT and CDR2 FNYEAQ (reference sequence). CDR3 length equals 14 residues. Material: naive CD4+ T cells from blood. This clonotype was obtained from a man in his thirties or forties with type 1 diabetes. The J gene is TRBJ2-1, the V gene TRBV7-7, with TRBD1 matching over 7 bases. The CDR3 is CASSLNRGSNEQFF. The DNA of the CDR3 is TGTGCCAGCAGCTTAAACAGGGGATCTAATGAGCAGTTCTTC.